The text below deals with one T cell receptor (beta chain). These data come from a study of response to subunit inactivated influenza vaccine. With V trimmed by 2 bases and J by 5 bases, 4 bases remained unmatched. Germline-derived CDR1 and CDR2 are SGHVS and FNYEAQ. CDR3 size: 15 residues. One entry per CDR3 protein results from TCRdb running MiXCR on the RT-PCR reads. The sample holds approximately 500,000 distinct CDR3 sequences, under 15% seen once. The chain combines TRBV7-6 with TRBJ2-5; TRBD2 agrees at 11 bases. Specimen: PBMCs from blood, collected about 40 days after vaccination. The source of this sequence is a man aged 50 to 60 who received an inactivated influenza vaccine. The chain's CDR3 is CASSLKLAGDETQYF. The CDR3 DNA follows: TGTGCCAGCAGCTTAAAACTAGCGGGGGACGAGACCCAGTACTTC. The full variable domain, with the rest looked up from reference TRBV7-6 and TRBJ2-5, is GAGVSQSPRYKVTKRGQDVALRCDPISGHVSLYWYRQALGQGPEFLTYFNYEAQQDKSGLPNDRFSAERPEGSISTLTIQRTEQRDSAMYRCASSLKLAGDETQYFGPGTRLLVL.